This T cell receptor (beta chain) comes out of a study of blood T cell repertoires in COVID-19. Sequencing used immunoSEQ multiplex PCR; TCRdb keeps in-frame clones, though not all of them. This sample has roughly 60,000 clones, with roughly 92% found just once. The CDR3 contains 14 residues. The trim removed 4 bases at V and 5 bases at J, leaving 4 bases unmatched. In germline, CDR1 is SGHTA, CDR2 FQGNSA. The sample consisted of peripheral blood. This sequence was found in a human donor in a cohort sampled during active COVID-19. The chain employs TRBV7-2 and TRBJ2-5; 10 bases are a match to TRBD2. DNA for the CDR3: TGTGCCAGCAGCTCTAGCGGGGGCGGGGAGACCCAGTACTTC. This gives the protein CASSSSGGGETQYF.